The 13 T cell receptor beta chains listed next were all sequenced from one sample in a study of spatial heterogeneity in lung cancer (dated by TCRdb to 2018 to 2020). Their antigens remain unidentified. Here is what the overall study found, with its caveats: The number of expanded intratumoral alpha and beta TCRs correlated with the tumor nonsynonymous mutation count.

The library was made by 5' RACE. This sample was sequenced with a NextSeq 500. TCRdb ran its own pipeline on the public reads, namely fastp trimming at Q25 and MiXCR clone calling, and kept in-frame beta chains. Each CDR3 protein gets just one entry, which takes the most common genes and DNA from the rows behind it. This sample comprises some 22,000 distinct CDR3 sequences, 2.8% of them detected only once. 7% to 8% of the sample is held by the ten biggest clonotypes. In the paper's terms, the time point label means: sample taken at primary tumor resection. The sequenced sample was lung tumor tissue, obtained at surgery. The receptors were gathered from a male donor with early-stage non-small cell lung cancer.

This clonotype was picked up many times. J is TRBJ1-6 and V is TRBV3-1; tentatively, D is TRBD1 (5 bases). CDR3 length: 14 amino acids. V gave up 2 bases and J gave up 9 bases, with 11 bases separating them. Looked up from germline, CDR1 is LGHDT and CDR2 is YNNKEL (reference sequence). The CDR3 spells CASSQRDGGSPLHF. Here the CDR3 DNA reads TGTGCCAGCAGCCAAAGGGACGGCGGTTCACCCCTCCACTTT.

There are many counts of this clonotype. The chain recombines TRBV4-1 with TRBJ2-3; the D is unclear. Trimming took 1 base from V and 0 from J, leaving 8 bases between them. This CDR3 contains 15 residues. Per germline, CDR1 MGHRA and CDR2 YSYEKL. This CDR3 is CASSQGLTSTDTQYF. The DNA for the CDR3 is TGCGCCAGCAGCCAAGGTCTGACTAGCACAGATACGCAGTATTTT.

This clonotype was found many times. This chain connects TRBV20-1 to TRBJ2-7; 7 bases agree with TRBD2. The CDR3 runs 16 residues. J gave up 0 bases and V 0 bases, and 8 bases lay outside the gene matches. Germline CDR1 is DFQATT and CDR2 is SNEGSKA (reference sequence). This CDR3 reads CSARDFLAASSYEQYF. For the CDR3, the DNA is TGCAGTGCTAGAGATTTCCTAGCGGCTAGCTCCTACGAGCAGTACTTC.

This clonotype was counted many times. This chain uses TRBV4-1 with TRBJ2-7; TRBD1 aligns across 9 bases. Trimming cost V 0 bases and J 4 bases; bases outside gene matches: 4. The CDR3 extends over 15 amino acids. The germline V gene encodes CDR1 MGHRA and CDR2 YSYEKL. CDR3 residues: CASSQDPGQGYEQYF. CDR3 coding DNA: TGCGCCAGCAGCCAAGATCCGGGACAGGGATACGAGCAGTACTTC.

This clonotype was detected ten times or more. CDR3 coding DNA: TGCAGCGTTGGGGGACAGGGGGTCGCAGATACGCAGTATTTT. It encodes CSVGGQGVADTQYF. This chain connects TRBV29-1 to TRBJ2-3; 11 positions agree with TRBD1. This CDR3 contains 14 residues. V lost 4 bases to trimming and J lost 4 bases; unmatched junction nucleotides: 4. Germline V gene sequence: CDR1 SQVTM, CDR2 ANQGSEA.

This clonotype was detected many times. The rearrangement uses TRBV12-3 or TRBV12-4 and TRBJ2-1; 10 bases line up with TRBD2. J was trimmed by 1 base and V by 3 bases; bases with no gene match: 6. This CDR3 spans 17 amino acids. CDR3 loop: CASSFRASGGSYNEQFF. CDR3 sequence (DNA): TGTGCCAGCAGTTTTCGGGCTAGCGGGGGATCCTACAATGAGCAGTTCTTC.

In its sample, this clonotype was seen many times. The chain is built from TRBV12-3 or TRBV12-4 and TRBJ2-7; D gene ambiguous. Trimming shortened V by 3 bases and J by 3 bases, and 9 bases separated the two germline ends. The CDR3 is 13 amino acids. The CDR3 nucleotides are TGTGCCAGCAGTTTCCTAGTTGGCTACGAGCAGTACTTC. It encodes CASSFLVGYEQYF.

This clonotype was detected ten times or more. The chain has TRBV12-3 or TRBV12-4 and TRBJ1-5; D unclear. The V gene lost 5 bases and the J gene lost 11 bases, with 16 bases spanning the gap. The CDR3 totals 13 residues. For the CDR3, the DNA is TGTGCCAGCAGTAAAGATGCCCGAACAACCCAGCATTTT. As protein: CASSKDARTTQHF.

This clonotype was counted ten times or more. This sequence joins TRBV20-1 and TRBJ2-3, with D possibly being TRBD1 (6 bases). Trimming took 2 bases from V and 0 from J, leaving 12 bases between them. The CDR3 spans 15 residues. Germline CDR1 and CDR2: DFQATT and SNEGSKA (reference sequence). CDR3 in DNA: TGCAGTGCTAGAAATGGGGGCGAGAGCACAGATACGCAGTATTTT. Amino acid sequence: CSARNGGESTDTQYF.

This clonotype has a count of ten or more. This chain uses TRBV20-1 with TRBJ2-7; 9 nucleotides match TRBD2. The V and J ends lost 4 bases and 3 bases, in that order; junction bases with no gene match: 10. In germline, CDR1 is DFQATT, CDR2 SNEGSKA (reference sequence). This CDR3 has 15 amino acids. The CDR3 reads CSANSAAGGNYEQYF. Here the CDR3 DNA reads TGCAGTGCTAACTCAGCAGCGGGAGGCAACTACGAGCAGTACTTC.

This clonotype was observed at least ten times. The chain links TRBV29-1 to TRBJ1-2, with unresolved D. The CDR3 length is 12 residues. Germline V gene data show CDR1 as SQVTM and CDR2 as ANQGSEA. Trimming stripped 1 base from V and 8 bases from J, with 11 bases between. The CDR3 DNA reads as TGCAGCGTTGAAGCAGTTAGCGTGGGCTACACCTTC. It specifies CSVEAVSVGYTF.

This clonotype was seen many times. V is TRBV2 and J is TRBJ2-2, with 7 positions matching TRBD1. The CDR3 sequence is 18 residues long. The germline V gene encodes CDR1 SNHLY and CDR2 FYNNEI. V trimming: 7 bases; J trimming: 1 base; junction bases outside the gene matches: 15. As DNA, the CDR3 is TGTGCCAGCATTCGACAGGGTTCTAGCCGTCAGAACACCGGGGAGCTGTTTTTT. As protein: CASIRQGSSRQNTGELFF.

This clonotype appeared many times. CDR3 DNA: TGTGCCAGCAGCTTTGGGACAGGGAGCGGTAATAATTCACCCCTCCACTTT. It yields the protein CASSFGTGSGNNSPLHF. This chain uses TRBV11-2 with TRBJ1-6; 9 bases match TRBD1. The CDR3 length is 17 residues. V lost 3 bases and J lost 5; bases outside the gene matches: 8. Germline V gene lookup returns CDR1 SGHAT and CDR2 FQNNGV.